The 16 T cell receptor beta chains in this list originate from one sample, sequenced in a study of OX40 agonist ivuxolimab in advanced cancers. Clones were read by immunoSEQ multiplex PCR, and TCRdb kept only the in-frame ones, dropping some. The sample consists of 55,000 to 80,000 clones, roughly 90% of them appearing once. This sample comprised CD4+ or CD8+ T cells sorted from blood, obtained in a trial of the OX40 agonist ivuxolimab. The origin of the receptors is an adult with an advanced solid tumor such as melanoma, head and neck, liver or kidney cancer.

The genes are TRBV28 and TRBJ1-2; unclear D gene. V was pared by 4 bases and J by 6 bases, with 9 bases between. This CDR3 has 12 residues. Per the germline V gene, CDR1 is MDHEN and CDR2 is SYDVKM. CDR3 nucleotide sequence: TGTGCCAGCAGTTCCTTGGGGAATGGCTACACCTTC. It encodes CASSSLGNGYTF.

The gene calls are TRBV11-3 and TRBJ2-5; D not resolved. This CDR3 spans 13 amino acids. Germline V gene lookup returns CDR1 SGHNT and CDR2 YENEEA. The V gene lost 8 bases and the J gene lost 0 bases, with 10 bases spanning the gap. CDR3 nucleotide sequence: TGTGCCAGCTCACCAGGTCACCAAGAGACCCAGTACTTC. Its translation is CASSPGHQETQYF.

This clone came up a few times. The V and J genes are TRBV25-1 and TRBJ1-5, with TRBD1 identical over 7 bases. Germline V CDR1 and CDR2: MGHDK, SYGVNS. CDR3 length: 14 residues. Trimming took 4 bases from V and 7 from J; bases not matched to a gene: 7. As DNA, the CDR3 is TGTGCCAGCAGTGGCCAGGGGGGCGGACAGCCCCAGCATTTT. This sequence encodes CASSGQGGGQPQHF.

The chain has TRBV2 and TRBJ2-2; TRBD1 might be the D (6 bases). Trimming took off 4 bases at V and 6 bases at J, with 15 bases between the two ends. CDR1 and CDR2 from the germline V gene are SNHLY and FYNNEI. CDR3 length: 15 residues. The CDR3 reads CASSVWGRGAGELFF. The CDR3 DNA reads TGTGCCAGCAGTGTTTGGGGGCGAGGGGCCGGGGAGCTGTTTTTT.

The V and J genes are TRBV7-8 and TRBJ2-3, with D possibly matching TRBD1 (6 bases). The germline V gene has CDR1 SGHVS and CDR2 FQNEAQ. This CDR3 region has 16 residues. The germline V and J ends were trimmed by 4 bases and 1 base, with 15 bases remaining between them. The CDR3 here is CASSWLMTGRTDTQYF. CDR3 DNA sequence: TGTGCCAGCAGCTGGCTTATGACAGGCCGCACAGATACGCAGTATTTT.

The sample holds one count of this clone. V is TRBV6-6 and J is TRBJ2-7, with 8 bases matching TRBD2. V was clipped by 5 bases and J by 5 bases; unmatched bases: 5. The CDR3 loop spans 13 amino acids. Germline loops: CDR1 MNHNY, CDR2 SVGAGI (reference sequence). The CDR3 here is CASSPAGANEQYF. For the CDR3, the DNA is TGTGCCAGCAGTCCAGCGGGAGCAAACGAGCAGTACTTC.

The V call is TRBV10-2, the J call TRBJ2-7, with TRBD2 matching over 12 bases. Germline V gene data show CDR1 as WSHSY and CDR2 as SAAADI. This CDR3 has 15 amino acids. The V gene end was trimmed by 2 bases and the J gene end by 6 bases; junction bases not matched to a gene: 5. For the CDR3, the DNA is TGCGCCAGCAGTGAGGGACTAGCGGGATCGGGCGAGCAGTACTTC. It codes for CASSEGLAGSGEQYF.

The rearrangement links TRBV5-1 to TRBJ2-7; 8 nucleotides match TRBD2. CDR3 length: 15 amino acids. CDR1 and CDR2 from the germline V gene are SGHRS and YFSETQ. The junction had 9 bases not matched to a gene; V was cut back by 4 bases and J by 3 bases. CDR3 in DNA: TGCGCCAGCAGCCCCCGGGGGGGGGCGAACTACGAGCAGTACTTC. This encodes CASSPRGGANYEQYF.

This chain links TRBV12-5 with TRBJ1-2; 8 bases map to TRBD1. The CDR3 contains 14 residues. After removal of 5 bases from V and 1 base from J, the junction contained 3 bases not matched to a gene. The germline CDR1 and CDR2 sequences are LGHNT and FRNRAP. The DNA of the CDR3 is TGTGCTAGTGGTCCGGGACAGGTTAACTATGGCTACACCTTC. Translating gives CASGPGQVNYGYTF.

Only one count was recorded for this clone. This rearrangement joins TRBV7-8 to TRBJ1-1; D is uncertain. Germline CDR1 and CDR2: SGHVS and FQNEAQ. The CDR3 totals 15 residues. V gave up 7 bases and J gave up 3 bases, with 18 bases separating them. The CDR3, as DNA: TGTGCCAGCACTCTGGGGTCCGGTTGGTACACTGAAGCTTTCTTT. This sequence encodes CASTLGSGWYTEAFF.

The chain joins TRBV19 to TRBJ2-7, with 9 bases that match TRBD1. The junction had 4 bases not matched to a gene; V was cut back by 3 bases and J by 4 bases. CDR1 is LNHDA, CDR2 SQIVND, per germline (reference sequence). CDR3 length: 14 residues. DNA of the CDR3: TGTGCCAGTAGTATGCGACAGGGGGGTTACGAGCAGTACTTC. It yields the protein CASSMRQGGYEQYF.

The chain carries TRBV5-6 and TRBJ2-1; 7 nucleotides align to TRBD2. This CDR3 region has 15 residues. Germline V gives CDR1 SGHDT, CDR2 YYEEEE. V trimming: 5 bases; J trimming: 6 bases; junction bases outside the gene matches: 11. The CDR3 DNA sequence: TGTGCCAGCAGTCGACTGGCGGGAGACCCCAATGAGCAGTTCTTC. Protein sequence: CASSRLAGDPNEQFF. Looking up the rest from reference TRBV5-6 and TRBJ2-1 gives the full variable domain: DAGVTQSPTHLIKTRGQQVTLRCSPKSGHDTVSWYQQALGQGPQFIFQYYEEEERQRGNFPDRFSGHQFPNYSSELNVNALLLGDSALYLCASSRLAGDPNEQFFGPGTRLTVL.

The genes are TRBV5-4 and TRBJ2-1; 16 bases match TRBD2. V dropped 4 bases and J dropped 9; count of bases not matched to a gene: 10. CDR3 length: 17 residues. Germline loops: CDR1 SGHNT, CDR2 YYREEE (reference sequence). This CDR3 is CASSRGTSGRALGEQFF. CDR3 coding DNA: TGTGCCAGCAGCAGGGGGACTAGCGGGAGGGCCCTAGGTGAGCAGTTCTTC.

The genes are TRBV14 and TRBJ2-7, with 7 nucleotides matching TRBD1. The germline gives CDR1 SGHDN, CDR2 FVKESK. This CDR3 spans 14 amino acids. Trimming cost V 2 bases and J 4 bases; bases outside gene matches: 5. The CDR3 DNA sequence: TGTGCCAGCAGCCAATCTAGGGGGCCATACGAGCAGTACTTC. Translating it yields CASSQSRGPYEQYF.

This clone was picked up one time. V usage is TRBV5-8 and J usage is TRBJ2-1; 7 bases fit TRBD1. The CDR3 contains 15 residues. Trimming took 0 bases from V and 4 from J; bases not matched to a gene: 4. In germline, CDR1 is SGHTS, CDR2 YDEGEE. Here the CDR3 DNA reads TGTGCCAGCAGCTTGGGGACAGGCAGATACAATGAGCAGTTCTTC. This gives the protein CASSLGTGRYNEQFF. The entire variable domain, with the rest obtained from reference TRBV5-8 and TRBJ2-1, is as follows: EAGVTQSPTHLIKTRGQQATLRCSPISGHTSVYWYQQALGLGLQFLLWYDEGEERNRGNFPPRFSGRQFPNYSSELNVNALELEDSALYLCASSLGTGRYNEQFFGPGTRLTVL.

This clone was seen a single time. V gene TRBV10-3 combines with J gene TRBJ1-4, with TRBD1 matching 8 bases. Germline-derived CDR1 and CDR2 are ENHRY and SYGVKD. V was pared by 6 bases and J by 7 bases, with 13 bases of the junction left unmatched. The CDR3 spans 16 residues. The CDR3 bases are TGTGCCATCAGAGGGACAGGCTCGGGGACTTCTGAAAAACTGTTTTTT. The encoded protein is CAIRGTGSGTSEKLFF.